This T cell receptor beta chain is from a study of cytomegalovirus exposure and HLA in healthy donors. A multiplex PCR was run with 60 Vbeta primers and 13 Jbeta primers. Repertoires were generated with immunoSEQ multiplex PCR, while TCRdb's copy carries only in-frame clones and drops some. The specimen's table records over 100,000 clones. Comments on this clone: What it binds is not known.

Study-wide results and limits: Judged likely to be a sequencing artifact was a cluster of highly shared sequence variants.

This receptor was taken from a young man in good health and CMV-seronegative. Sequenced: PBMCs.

The CDR3 reads CASSYSGGAYEQYF. CDR3 nucleotides: TGTGCCAGCAGCTATAGCGGGGGGGCCTACGAGCAGTACTTC. J is TRBJ2-7 and V is TRBV7-2; 11 bases are a match to TRBD2. The CDR3 is 14 residues long. Germline V lookup: CDR1 SGHTA, CDR2 FQGNSA. J was trimmed by 2 bases and V by 4 bases; bases with no gene match: 1. Full variable domain (rest looked up from reference TRBV7-2 and TRBJ2-7): GAGVSQSPSNKVTEKGKDVELRCDPISGHTALYWYRQSLGQGLEFLIYFQGNSAPDKSGLPSDRFSAERTGGSVSTLTIQRTQQEDSAVYLCASSYSGGAYEQYFGPGTRLTVT.